The source of this TCR beta chain is a study of shared clonotypes between healthy human individuals. Overall study: CD4 naive and memory got three plates each, CD8 naive two, CD8 memory one. Study results and caveats: Approximately 4.6% of naive CD4 clonotypes were common to a few donors.

Note on this clone: The antigen is unknown.

An approximately 220 ng quantity of DNA, 25,000 to 30,000 T cell genomes, went into the sorted-subset replicate PCRs. Clones were read by immunoSEQ multiplex PCR, and TCRdb kept only the in-frame ones, dropping some. The sample includes about 380,000 clones, about 96% seen only once; the top ten take 0.32%. CD8 memory was a combination that joined CD45RO+ cells with CCR7-negative CD45RA+ TemRA cells. The sequencing input was memory CD8+ T cells sorted from blood. Subset here: CD45RO+ cells pooled with CCR7-negative TemRA cells. The TCR comes from a man aged 25-45 years in good health.

The CDR3 DNA reads as TGTGCCAGCAGCGGCAGTTTCTCTGGAAACACCATATATTTT. Translating gives CASSGSFSGNTIYF. J is TRBJ1-3 and V is TRBV9; the D is unclear. Germline V gene lookup returns CDR1 SGDLS and CDR2 YYNGEE. The CDR3 has 14 residues. Trimming pared 3 bases from V and 0 bases from J, leaving 7 bases between.